This record concerns one T cell receptor (beta chain) sequence. Its antigen is not known. The data were obtained in a study of shared clonotypes between healthy human individuals. Overall study results and limits: Naive subsets typically showed greater estimated richness than memory subsets.

Sequencing was performed with immunoSEQ multiplex PCR; in TCRdb, only in-frame clones are kept and a portion is missing. This table holds some 2 million clones, roughly 95% found once. Terminally differentiated effector memory CD45RA+ cells were excluded from the naive CD8 cells, which were CD45RO-negative and positively selected for CCR7. The receptor's source is a man aged 18 to 30 in good health. The sequencing input was naive CD8+ T cells sorted from blood.

CDR3 residues: CASSWGSNQPQHF. In nucleotides, the CDR3 is TGTGCCAGTAGTTGGGGCAGCAATCAGCCCCAGCATTTT. V is TRBV19 and J is TRBJ1-5; tentatively, D is TRBD1 (5 bases). V was trimmed by 5 bases and J by 1 base, leaving 6 bases between them. The CDR3 is made up of 13 amino acids. Germline V gives CDR1 LNHDA, CDR2 SQIVND (reference sequence).